These 3 T cell receptor beta chains were all obtained from the same sample, sequenced in a study of regulatory T cells in long-lasting Graves disease. Time point specified: persistent/refractory GD, antithyroid drugs over 5 years with positive TRAb. Making the TCR library involved RNA that had been extracted from PBMCs. Assembly of TCR beta libraries relied on iRepertoire HTBI primers together with Arm-PCR of CDR3 regions. TCRdb recomputed calls from the multiplex PCR reads with MiXCR, one row per CDR3 protein. This table has under 500,000 distinct CDR3 sequences, around 21% appearing once. The sequencing here drew on peripheral blood mononuclear cells (PBMCs), taken when the disease was refractory, from a patient treated with antithyroid drugs. Receptor source: a female donor with Graves disease.

Many counts were recorded for this clonotype. The chain has TRBV3-1 and TRBJ2-7; 7 bases are shared with TRBD1. The CDR3 runs to 14 residues. The V gene end was trimmed by 6 bases and the J gene end by 0 bases; junction bases not matched to a gene: 5. The germline V gene encodes CDR1 LGHDT and CDR2 YNNKEL (reference sequence). The CDR3 DNA is TGTGCCAGCAGTGGACAGGACAGCTCCTACGAGCAGTACTTC. This codes for CASSGQDSSYEQYF.

This clonotype was recorded a few times. The V gene is TRBV12-3 or TRBV12-4, the J gene TRBJ2-7; D gene ambiguous. V was trimmed by 7 bases and J by 2 bases, leaving 21 bases between them. The CDR3 spans 16 residues. Here the CDR3 DNA reads TGTGCCAGCACCAACATGCCGCGGCAGAGCACCTACGAGCAGTACTTC. Translated: CASTNMPRQSTYEQYF.

This rearrangement joins TRBV4-1 to TRBJ2-6, with D uncertain. This CDR3 comprises 15 residues. Germline V gives CDR1 MGHRA, CDR2 YSYEKL. Trimming took off 1 base at V and 0 bases at J, with 4 bases between the two ends. Written as DNA, the CDR3 is TGCGCCAGCAGCCAAGTGGACTCTGGGGCCAACGTCCTGACTTTC. Amino acids: CASSQVDSGANVLTF.